This TCR beta chain was retrieved from a study of PD-1 blockade in classical Hodgkin lymphoma. Study information: Once every 2 weeks, patients received intravenous nivolumab at 3 mg/kg.

Study observations and caveats: TCR diversity in CD4+, not CD8+, cells rose significantly by C4D1.

A remark on this clone: Its target is not known.

Documented time point: cycle 4 day 1 (C4D1), after 6 weeks of nivolumab. Relapses following autologous stem cell transplantation were seen in all patients, with brentuximab vedotin exposure varying. The CDR3 is 16 residues long. Looked up from germline, CDR1 is ENHRY and CDR2 is SYGVKD. V was pared by 10 bases and J by 7 bases, with 26 bases between. Here immunoSEQ multiplex PCR was the method, and the copy in TCRdb shows in-frame clones only, minus some. Of approximately 96,000 clones detected, roughly 91% appear once; the ten largest clones hold 2%. This sequence originates from a human donor with classical Hodgkin lymphoma. The rearrangement uses TRBV10-3 and TRBJ2-1; the D gene is possibly TRBD2 (7 bases). This specimen was peripheral blood mononuclear cells (PBMCs), taken before the fourth cycle of nivolumab. Here the CDR3 reads CATGGPLTFGGNEQFF. CDR3 DNA sequence: TGTGCCACCGGGGGGCCCTTGACATTCGGGGGGAATGAGCAGTTCTTC.